These 10 T cell receptor beta chains came from one sample sequenced in a study of quantifying T cell responses using KT2 cells. Study details: Reverse transcription used primers in the TCR alpha and beta constant regions.

Each cDNA got a UMI-containing oligo ligated at its 3' end. The first PCR ran around 4 cycles with an equimolar RC1.1 and RC1.2 beta primer mix. MiXCR, run by TCRdb on the UMI-ligation and nested PCR reads, gives a single entry per CDR3 protein. The sample comprises more than 55,000 distinct CDR3 sequences, about 12% of which are singletons, and under 10% rests with the top ten. Sequenced: PBMCs spiked with cells of the T cell clone KT2. These receptors were taken from a human donor.

This chain links TRBV4-1 with TRBJ2-7; no definite D call. The CDR3 has 14 amino acids. The V end was cut by 0 bases, the J end by 6 bases, with 12 bases between. Germline V gene data show CDR1 as MGHRA and CDR2 as YSYEKL. The DNA of the CDR3 is TGCGCCAGCAGCCAAGAAGGATGGCGTGGCGAGCAGTACTTC. Encoded protein: CASSQEGWRGEQYF.

The gene calls are TRBV11-2 and TRBJ1-1; tentatively, D is TRBD1 (6 bases). The germline CDR1 and CDR2 sequences are SGHAT and FQNNGV. The CDR3 is 16 amino acids. V was pared by 4 bases and J by 4 bases, with 19 bases between. The CDR3 DNA follows: TGTGCCAGCAGCTCCTCCACCCCTACAGGGTTCACTGAAGCTTTCTTT. Translation: CASSSSTPTGFTEAFF.

The V and J genes are TRBV7-9 and TRBJ2-6; weak D call: TRBD1 (5 bases). Per germline, CDR1 SEHNR and CDR2 FQNEAQ (reference sequence). The CDR3 totals 15 residues. The ends were cut back, 4 bases at V and 2 bases at J, with 9 bases in the middle. The chain's CDR3 is CASSSQGPGANVLTF. CDR3 nucleotide sequence: TGTGCCAGCAGCTCCCAGGGCCCTGGGGCCAACGTCCTGACTTTC.

The chain carries TRBV5-1 and TRBJ1-1; D is unresolved. With 1 base removed from V and 5 bases from J, the gap between germline ends came to 18 bases. Germline V gene sequence: CDR1 SGHRS, CDR2 YFSETQ. The CDR3 totals 16 residues. The CDR3 DNA follows: TGCGCCAGCAGCTTGCGGGAAAGGCACCACGGAACTGAAGCTTTCTTT. Its protein is CASSLRERHHGTEAFF.

The chain combines TRBV5-4 with TRBJ2-5, with 10 bases matching TRBD2. V dropped 0 bases and J dropped 4; count of bases not matched to a gene: 9. The germline V gene encodes CDR1 SGHNT and CDR2 YYREEE (reference sequence). The CDR3 has 17 residues. CDR3 nucleotides: TGTGCCAGCAGCTTGGCCAACGTGGCTAGCGGGAGAGAGACCCAGTACTTC. Protein: CASSLANVASGRETQYF.

In this sample, this clonotype is medium-sized (0.01 to 0.1%). This chain uses TRBV6-4 with TRBJ2-3, with 10 positions matching TRBD2. CDR1 and CDR2 from the germline V gene are MRHNA and SNTAGT. This CDR3 is 15 amino acids long. Unmatched junction bases numbered 2, after V lost 3 bases and J lost 2 bases. CDR3 amino acids: CASSESGGATDTQYF. Here the CDR3 DNA reads TGTGCCAGCAGTGAAAGCGGGGGGGCCACAGATACGCAGTATTTT.

The chain joins TRBV20-1 to TRBJ2-6, with TRBD1 as a possible D gene (6 bases). Trimming removed 1 base at V and 8 bases at J, with 15 bases between. Germline CDR1 reads DFQATT; CDR2 reads SNEGSKA (reference sequence). The CDR3 runs to 15 residues. The CDR3 coding sequence is TGCAGTGCTAGAGGGAAGGGACACCTTTCCAACGTCCTGACTTTC. Translation gives CSARGKGHLSNVLTF.

The CDR3 region is CASSHRDSHEQFF. Written as DNA, the CDR3 is TGTGCCAGCAGCCACCGGGACAGCCATGAGCAGTTCTTC. The chain links TRBV3-1 to TRBJ2-1; 7 nucleotides line up with TRBD1. CDR1 and CDR2 (germline): LGHDT, YNNKEL (reference sequence). The length of the CDR3 is 13 residues. The ends lost 3 bases at V and 8 bases at J; junction bases unmatched: 4.

Many counts were recorded for this clonotype. The chain recombines TRBV20-1 with TRBJ2-3; either TRBD1 or TRBD2 may fit D (5 bases each). Germline CDR1 is DFQATT and CDR2 is SNEGSKA (reference sequence). This CDR3 is built from 18 residues. Trimming removed 5 bases from V and 2 bases from J, with 26 bases in between. CDR3 in amino acids: CSAPTHGGTLKFTDTQYF. CDR3 nucleotides: TGCAGTGCTCCCACCCATGGGGGAACCCTGAAATTCACAGATACGCAGTATTTT.

V usage is TRBV3-1 and J usage is TRBJ2-5; D gene unclear. Trimming stripped 2 bases from V and 1 base from J, with 8 bases between. This CDR3 is built from 14 residues. CDR1 and CDR2 (germline): LGHDT, YNNKEL (reference sequence). In nucleotides, the CDR3 is TGTGCCAGCAGCCAATGGACGGCCCAAGAGACCCAGTACTTC. It codes for CASSQWTAQETQYF.